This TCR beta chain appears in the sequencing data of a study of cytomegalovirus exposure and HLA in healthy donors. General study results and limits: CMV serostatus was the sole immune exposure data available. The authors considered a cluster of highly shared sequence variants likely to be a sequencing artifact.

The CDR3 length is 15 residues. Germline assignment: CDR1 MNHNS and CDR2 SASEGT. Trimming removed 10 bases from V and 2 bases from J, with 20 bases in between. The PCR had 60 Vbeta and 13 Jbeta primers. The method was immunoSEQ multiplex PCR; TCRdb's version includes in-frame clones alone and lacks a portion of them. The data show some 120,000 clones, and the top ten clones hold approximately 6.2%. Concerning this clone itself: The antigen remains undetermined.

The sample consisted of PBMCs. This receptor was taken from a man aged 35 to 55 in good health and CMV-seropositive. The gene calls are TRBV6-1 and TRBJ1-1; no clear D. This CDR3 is CATRTDDTLNTEAFF. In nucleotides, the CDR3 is TGTGCCACTCGAACTGATGACACCTTAAACACTGAAGCTTTCTTT.